Following are 23 T cell receptor beta chains from one sample sequenced in a study of a mutant IDH1 vaccine in newly diagnosed glioma. These receptors lack a known antigen. Generated by immunoSEQ multiplex PCR, the TCRdb table keeps only in-frame clones and is missing some. The sample contains about 20,000 clones, roughly four fifths of which appear only once. Time point given: week 23, last vaccination. What each vaccine dose contained was 300 ug of mutant IDH1 20-mer peptide, accompanied by topical imiquimod. This specimen consisted of PBMCs, obtained from a glioma patient whose treatment included an IDH1 peptide vaccine. Receptor source: a man younger than 45 with glioma.

The gene calls are TRBV5-1 and TRBJ2-5, with TRBD1 matching over 7 bases. Germline CDR1 SGHRS, CDR2 YFSETQ. CDR3 size: 15 residues. V lost 4 bases and J lost 2; bases outside the gene matches: 8. CDR3 in amino acids: CASSLPTGLQETQYF. CDR3 bases: TGCGCCAGCAGCCTACCGACAGGGTTGCAAGAGACCCAGTACTTC.

V and J are TRBV6-4 and TRBJ2-1, with TRBD1 matching over 8 bases. Germline trimming cut 4 bases from V and 9 bases from J; bases unmatched to any gene: 5. Germline values: CDR1 MRHNA, CDR2 SNTAGT. The CDR3 covers 13 residues. The CDR3 bases are TGTGCCAGCAGTGGACAGGGGTGGAGTGAGCAGTTCTTC. Its protein product is CASSGQGWSEQFF.

This clone came up once. The chain joins TRBV27 to TRBJ2-7; D not certain. The germline gives CDR1 MNHEY, CDR2 SMNVEV (reference sequence). This CDR3 region has 11 residues. V was shortened by 2 bases and J by 4 bases, with 3 bases between the two germline ends. This chain's CDR3 is CASSLGYEQYF. The CDR3 DNA follows: TGTGCCAGCAGTTTAGGGTACGAGCAGTACTTC.

The chain is built from TRBV27 and TRBJ1-2, with 8 bases that match TRBD1. The CDR3 is 13 residues long. Trimming cost V 3 bases and J 4 bases; bases outside gene matches: 1. Per the germline V gene, CDR1 is MNHEY and CDR2 is SMNVEV (reference sequence). The CDR3 sequence is CASSFTGGYGYTF. The CDR3, as DNA: TGTGCCAGCAGTTTCACAGGGGGCTATGGCTACACCTTC.

The V gene is TRBV19, the J gene TRBJ2-2; D possibly corresponds to TRBD2 (5 bases). V lost 3 bases to trimming and J lost 2 bases, with 10 bases between them. Germline V gene lookup returns CDR1 LNHDA and CDR2 SQIVND (reference sequence). The CDR3 loop spans 15 amino acids. CDR3 residues: CASSIRLANTGELFF. In DNA form, the CDR3 reads TGTGCCAGTAGTATCCGGCTAGCAAACACCGGGGAGCTGTTTTTT.

The chain couples TRBV29-1 to TRBJ1-2; D perhaps matches TRBD1 (5 bases). CDR1 is SQVTM, CDR2 ANQGSEA, per germline. The V end was cut by 4 bases, the J end by 5 bases, with 11 bases between. This CDR3 region has 12 residues. The CDR3 DNA sequence: TGCAGCGTTGGGACACCTTTTTATGGCTACACCTTC. Translated, it gives CSVGTPFYGYTF.

This clone was recorded only once. The CDR3 bases are TGTGCCTGGAGTGGGGGTGGGAGGGTGAAGGATGGCTACACCTTC. Protein: CAWSGGGRVKDGYTF. This chain uses TRBV30 with TRBJ1-2, with unresolved D. CDR3 size: 15 residues. V was pared by 1 base and J by 6 bases, with 18 bases between. CDR1 and CDR2 (germline): GTSNPN, SVGIG (reference sequence).

The chain is built from TRBV15 and TRBJ2-3; D gene ambiguous. The V gene lost 3 bases and the J gene lost 2 bases, with 15 bases spanning the gap. CDR1 and CDR2 from the germline V gene are LNHNV and YYDKDF (reference sequence). The CDR3 is made up of 16 amino acids. CDR3: CATSSSPGLDTDTQYF. The CDR3 region has the DNA TGTGCCACCAGCAGCAGTCCGGGCCTAGACACAGATACGCAGTATTTT.

The V gene is TRBV7-2, the J gene TRBJ2-5; either TRBD1 or TRBD2 may supply D (5 bases each). V was cut by 5 bases and J by 2 bases, with 15 bases left in between. CDR1 SGHTA and CDR2 FQGNSA come from the germline V gene. CDR3 length equals 15 residues. The CDR3, as DNA: TGTGCCAGCAGCCCACGGGGCGGGCGACAAGAGACCCAGTACTTC. It is translated as CASSPRGGRQETQYF.

This CDR3 is CASSSLRWGAKLEKLFF. The CDR3 nucleotides are TGTGCCAGCAGCTCCCTCCGCTGGGGGGCGAAGTTGGAAAAACTGTTTTTT. This rearrangement joins TRBV7-8 to TRBJ1-4; maybe TRBD1 (6 bases). This CDR3 is built from 17 residues. Germline V gives CDR1 SGHVS, CDR2 FQNEAQ. Trimming stripped 4 bases from V and 8 bases from J, with 23 bases between.

With regard to this clone: One base away lies a much larger clone, so this may be a sequencing read error. The chain employs TRBV2 and TRBJ1-1, with 10 positions matching TRBD1. Germline trimming cut 8 bases from V and 1 base from J; bases unmatched to any gene: 7. Germline V lookup: CDR1 SNHLY, CDR2 FYNNEI. The CDR3 contains 15 residues. The CDR3 region is CASGPGTGANTEAFF. CDR3 DNA sequence: TGTGCCAGCGGTCCTGGGACAGGGGCGAACACTGAAGCTTTCTTT.

This clone was picked up one time. The gene calls are TRBV27 and TRBJ2-1, with 9 bases aligning to TRBD2. CDR3 length equals 16 residues. The ends lost 5 bases at V and 10 bases at J; junction bases unmatched: 15. Germline V CDR1 and CDR2: MNHEY, SMNVEV (reference sequence). The DNA of the CDR3 is TGTGCCAGCAGTCCCGAGGGCAGCGGGAGGCTTGCGGAGCAGTTCTTC. It encodes CASSPEGSGRLAEQFF.

The CDR3 DNA reads TGTGCCAGCAATTCCGGGACAGGGAGGACTGAAGCTTTCTTT. This encodes CASNSGTGRTEAFF. J is TRBJ1-1 and V is TRBV6-5, with TRBD1 matching 9 bases. Germline V gives CDR1 MNHEY, CDR2 SVGAGI. The CDR3 loop spans 14 amino acids. Unmatched junction bases numbered 8, after V lost 7 bases and J lost 5 bases.

This sequence joins TRBV27 and TRBJ1-5, with D tentatively TRBD1 (5 bases). The CDR3 consists of 12 residues. The V end lost 6 bases, the J end lost 5 bases, and 8 bases lay between the germline ends. Germline V lookup: CDR1 MNHEY, CDR2 SMNVEV (reference sequence). CDR3 region: CASRGRHQPQHF. As DNA, the CDR3 is TGTGCCAGCAGGGGGCGGCATCAGCCCCAGCATTTT.

The rearrangement uses TRBV7-8 and TRBJ2-6; D is uncertain. Trimming pared 4 bases from V and 2 bases from J, leaving 0 bases between. Looked up from germline, CDR1 is SGHVS and CDR2 is FQNEAQ. The CDR3 length is 12 residues. The CDR3 nucleotides read TGTGCCAGCAGCTCTGGGGCCAACGTCCTGACTTTC. Translating it yields CASSSGANVLTF.

The chain couples TRBV2 to TRBJ1-2, with a weak D call TRBD1 (5 bases). The V end was cut by 6 bases, the J end by 5 bases, with 13 bases between. Germline CDR1 is SNHLY and CDR2 is FYNNEI. This CDR3 has 13 amino acids. The CDR3 sequence is CASSAGPSYGYTF. Here the CDR3 DNA reads TGTGCCAGCAGCGCGGGACCGAGTTATGGCTACACCTTC.

The V call is TRBV14, the J call TRBJ2-1; TRBD2 matches 11 bases. Germline-derived CDR1 and CDR2 are SGHDN and FVKESK. Trimming at V came to 4 bases and at J to 8 bases, leaving 10 bases not matched to a gene. The CDR3 has 16 residues. CDR3 DNA: TGTGCCAGCAGCCCACTTTTAGCGGGAGGGCCACATGAGCAGTTCTTC. It specifies CASSPLLAGGPHEQFF.

The chain combines TRBV6-1 with TRBJ1-1; D possibly corresponds to TRBD1 (5 bases). Germline CDR1 and CDR2: MNHNS and SASEGT. Trimming removed 4 bases at V and 8 bases at J, with 14 bases between. The CDR3 length is 13 residues. The chain's CDR3 is CASSAGTRREAFF. The CDR3 DNA reads as TGTGCCAGCAGTGCGGGGACCCGTCGGGAAGCTTTCTTT.

The CDR3 protein is CASSVDRGNEKLFF. CDR3 bases: TGTGCCAGCAGTGTGGACAGGGGTAATGAAAAACTGTTTTTT. The chain is built from TRBV2 and TRBJ1-4; TRBD1 agrees at 9 bases. Looked up from germline, CDR1 is SNHLY and CDR2 is FYNNEI. With 4 bases clipped from V and 4 bases from J, the junction kept 1 base outside the gene matches. The CDR3 has 14 amino acids. Filled out from reference TRBV2 and TRBJ1-4, the complete variable domain reads EPEVTQTPSHQVTQMGQEVILRCVPISNHLYFYWYRQILGQKVEFLVSFYNNEISEKSEIFDDQFSVERPDGSNFTLKIRSTKLEDSAMYFCASSVDRGNEKLFFGSGTQLSVL.

This clone appeared a few times. V usage is TRBV4-1 and J usage is TRBJ2-2; TRBD2 matches at 7 bases. The CDR3 covers 15 residues. J gave up 5 bases and V 4 bases, and 7 bases lay outside the gene matches. Germline assignment: CDR1 MGHRA and CDR2 YSYEKL. CDR3 in DNA: TGCGCCAGCAGCCGTAGCGGGCTTGTTACCGGGGAGCTGTTTTTT. Translated: CASSRSGLVTGELFF.

The CDR3 bases are TGTGCCAGCAGCACAACAGGGGTCGCTGGAAACACCATATATTTT. Encoded protein: CASSTTGVAGNTIYF. This chain connects TRBV7-9 to TRBJ1-3; 7 bases match TRBD1. Trimming removed 5 bases from V and 2 bases from J; junction bases left unmatched: 6. The CDR3 has 15 amino acids. Per germline, CDR1 SEHNR and CDR2 FQNEAQ (reference sequence).

The chain joins TRBV5-4 to TRBJ2-1; D is ambiguous. This CDR3 is 15 amino acids long. CDR1 is SGHNT, CDR2 YYREEE, per germline (reference sequence). Trimming stripped 0 bases from V and 0 bases from J, with 7 bases between. The CDR3: CASSLEGNSYNEQFF. For the CDR3, the DNA is TGTGCCAGCAGCTTGGAAGGGAACTCCTACAATGAGCAGTTCTTC. The full variable domain, completed using reference TRBV5-4 and TRBJ2-1, is ETGVTQSPTHLIKTRGQQVTLRCSSQSGHNTVSWYQQALGQGPQFIFQYYREEENGRGNFPPRFSGLQFPNYSSELNVNALELDDSALYLCASSLEGNSYNEQFFGPGTRLTVL.

This clone occurred once. The J gene is TRBJ2-7, the V gene TRBV13; 9 nucleotides line up with TRBD1. CDR3 length: 14 amino acids. The V gene end was trimmed by 6 bases and the J gene end by 6 bases; junction bases not matched to a gene: 9. Germline V gene data show CDR1 as PRHDT and CDR2 as FYEKMQ (reference sequence). Here the CDR3 reads CASSWPGQGSEQYF. In DNA, the CDR3 is TGTGCCAGCAGTTGGCCGGGACAGGGATCCGAGCAGTACTTC.